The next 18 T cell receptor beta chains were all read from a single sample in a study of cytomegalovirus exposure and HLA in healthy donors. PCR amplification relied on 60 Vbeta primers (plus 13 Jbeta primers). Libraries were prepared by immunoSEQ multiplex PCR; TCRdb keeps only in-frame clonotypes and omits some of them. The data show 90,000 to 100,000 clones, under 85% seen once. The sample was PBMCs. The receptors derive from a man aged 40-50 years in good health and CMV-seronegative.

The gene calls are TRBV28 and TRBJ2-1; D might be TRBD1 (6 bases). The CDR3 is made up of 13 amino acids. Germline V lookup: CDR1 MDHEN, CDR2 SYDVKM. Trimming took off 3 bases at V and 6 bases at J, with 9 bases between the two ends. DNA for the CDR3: TGTGCCAGCAGTTTCAGGGGTATCAATGAGCAGTTCTTC. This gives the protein CASSFRGINEQFF.

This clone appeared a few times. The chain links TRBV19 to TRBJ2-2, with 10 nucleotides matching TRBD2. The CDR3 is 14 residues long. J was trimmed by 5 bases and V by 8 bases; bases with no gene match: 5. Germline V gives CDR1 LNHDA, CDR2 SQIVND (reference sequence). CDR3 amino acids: CASDSGGRTGELFF. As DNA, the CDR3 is TGTGCCAGTGATAGCGGGGGGAGGACCGGGGAGCTGTTTTTT.

CDR3 sequence: CASSLNFQGGTEAFF. CDR3 DNA: TGCGCCAGCAGCTTGAATTTCCAGGGGGGCACTGAAGCTTTCTTT. This chain joins TRBV5-1 and TRBJ1-1, with 7 bases lining up with TRBD1. The CDR3 length is 15 residues. V trimming: 1 base; J trimming: 4 bases; junction bases outside the gene matches: 7. Per germline, CDR1 SGHRS and CDR2 YFSETQ. The variable domain in full, completed from reference TRBV5-1 and TRBJ1-1, reads KAGVTQTPRYLIKTRGQQVTLSCSPISGHRSVSWYQQTPGQGLQFLFEYFSETQRNKGNFPGRFSGRQFSNSRSEMNVSTLELGDSALYLCASSLNFQGGTEAFFGQGTRLTVV.

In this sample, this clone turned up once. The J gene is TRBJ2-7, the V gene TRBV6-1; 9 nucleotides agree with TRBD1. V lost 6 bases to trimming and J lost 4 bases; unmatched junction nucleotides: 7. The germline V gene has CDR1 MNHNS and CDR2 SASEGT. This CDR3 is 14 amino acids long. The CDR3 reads CASRATGGGYEQYF. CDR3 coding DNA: TGTGCCAGCAGGGCGACAGGGGGAGGATACGAGCAGTACTTC.

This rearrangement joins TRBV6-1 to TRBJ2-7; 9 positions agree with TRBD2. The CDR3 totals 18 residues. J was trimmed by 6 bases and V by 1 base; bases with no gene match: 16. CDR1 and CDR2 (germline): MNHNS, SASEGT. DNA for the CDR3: TGTGCCAGCAGTGAAGTAATCAGAGGTAGCGGGGGCCTCCGCGAGCAGTACTTC. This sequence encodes CASSEVIRGSGGLREQYF.

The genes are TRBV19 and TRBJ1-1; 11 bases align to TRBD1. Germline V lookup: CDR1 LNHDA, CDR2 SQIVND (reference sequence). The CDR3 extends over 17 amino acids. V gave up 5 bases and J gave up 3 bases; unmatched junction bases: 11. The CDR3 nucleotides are TGTGCCAGTAGTTGGGGGACAGGGGGGTTCGGTTACACTGAAGCTTTCTTT. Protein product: CASSWGTGGFGYTEAFF.

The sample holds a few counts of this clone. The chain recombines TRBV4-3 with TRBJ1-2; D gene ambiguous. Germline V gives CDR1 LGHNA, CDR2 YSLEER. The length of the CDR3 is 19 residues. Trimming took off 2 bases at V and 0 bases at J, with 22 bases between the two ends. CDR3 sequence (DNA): TGCGCCAGCAGCCAACAAATAAGACAATCGAGACCTCCTAACTATGGCTACACCTTC. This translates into CASSQQIRQSRPPNYGYTF.

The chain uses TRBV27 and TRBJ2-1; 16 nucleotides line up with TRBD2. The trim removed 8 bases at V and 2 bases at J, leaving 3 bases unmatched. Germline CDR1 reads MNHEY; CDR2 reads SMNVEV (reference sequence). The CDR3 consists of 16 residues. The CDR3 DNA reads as TGTGCCAGCGCCGGGACTAGCGGGAGGGCCTACAATGAGCAGTTCTTC. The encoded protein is CASAGTSGRAYNEQFF.

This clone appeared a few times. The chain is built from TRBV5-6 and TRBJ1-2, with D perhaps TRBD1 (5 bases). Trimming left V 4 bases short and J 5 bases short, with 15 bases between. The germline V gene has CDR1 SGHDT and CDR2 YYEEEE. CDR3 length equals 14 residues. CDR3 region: CASSRQTVPYGYTF. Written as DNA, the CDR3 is TGTGCCAGCAGCCGACAGACAGTCCCTTATGGCTACACCTTC.

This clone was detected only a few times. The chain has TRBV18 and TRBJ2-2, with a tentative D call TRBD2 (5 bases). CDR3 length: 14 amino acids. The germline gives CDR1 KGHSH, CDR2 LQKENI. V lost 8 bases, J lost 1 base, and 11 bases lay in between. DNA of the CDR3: TGTGCCAGCCATTCTGCGGGGAACACCGGGGAGCTGTTTTTT. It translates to CASHSAGNTGELFF.

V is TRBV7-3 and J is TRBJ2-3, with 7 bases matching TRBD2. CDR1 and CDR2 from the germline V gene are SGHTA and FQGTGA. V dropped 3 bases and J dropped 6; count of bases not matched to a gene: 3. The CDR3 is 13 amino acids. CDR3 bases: TGTGCCAGCAGCTTCGGGGGGTCCGATACGCAGTATTTT. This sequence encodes CASSFGGSDTQYF.

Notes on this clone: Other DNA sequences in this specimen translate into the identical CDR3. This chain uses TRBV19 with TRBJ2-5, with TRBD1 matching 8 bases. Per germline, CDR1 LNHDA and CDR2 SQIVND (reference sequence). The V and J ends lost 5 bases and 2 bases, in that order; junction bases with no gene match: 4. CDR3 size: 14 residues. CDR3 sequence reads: CASSVQGGQETQYF. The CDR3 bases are TGTGCCAGTAGTGTACAGGGGGGTCAAGAGACCCAGTACTTC.

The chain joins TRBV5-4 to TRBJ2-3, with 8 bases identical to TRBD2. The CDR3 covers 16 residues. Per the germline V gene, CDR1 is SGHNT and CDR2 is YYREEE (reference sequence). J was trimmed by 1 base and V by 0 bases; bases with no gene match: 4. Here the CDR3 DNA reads TGTGCCAGCAGCTTGGGAGCGGGAGTGGGCACAGATACGCAGTATTTT. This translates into CASSLGAGVGTDTQYF.

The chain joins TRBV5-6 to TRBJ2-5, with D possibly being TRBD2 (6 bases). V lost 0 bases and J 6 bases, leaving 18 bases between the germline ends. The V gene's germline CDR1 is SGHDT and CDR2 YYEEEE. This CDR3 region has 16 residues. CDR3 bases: TGTGCCAGCAGCTTGGGTCGCGGGGCTGGGGGGAAGACCCAGTACTTC. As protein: CASSLGRGAGGKTQYF. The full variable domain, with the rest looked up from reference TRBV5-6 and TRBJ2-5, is DAGVTQSPTHLIKTRGQQVTLRCSPKSGHDTVSWYQQALGQGPQFIFQYYEEEERQRGNFPDRFSGHQFPNYSSELNVNALLLGDSALYLCASSLGRGAGGKTQYFGPGTRLLVL.

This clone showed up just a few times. The DNA for the CDR3 is TGTGCCAGCAGCTCCGGGACAGGGACAGAAAACATTCAGTACTTC. Encoded protein: CASSSGTGTENIQYF. The chain is built from TRBV7-2 and TRBJ2-4; 9 bases map to TRBD1. Per germline, CDR1 SGHTA and CDR2 FQGNSA. After removal of 4 bases from V and 5 bases from J, the junction contained 6 bases not matched to a gene. This CDR3 spans 15 amino acids.

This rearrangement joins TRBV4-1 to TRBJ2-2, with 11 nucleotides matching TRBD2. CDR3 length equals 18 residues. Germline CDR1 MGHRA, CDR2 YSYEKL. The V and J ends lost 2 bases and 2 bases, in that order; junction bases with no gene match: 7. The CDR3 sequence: CASSQLAGTSGNTGELFF. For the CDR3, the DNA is TGCGCCAGCAGCCAACTCGCCGGGACTAGCGGTAACACCGGGGAGCTGTTTTTT.

The CDR3 region is CAWSRDRSSYNEQFF. DNA of the CDR3: TGTGCCTGGAGCCGGGATAGGAGCTCCTACAATGAGCAGTTCTTC. V and J are TRBV30 and TRBJ2-1; possible D gene TRBD2, 5 bases. V was trimmed by 3 bases and J by 0 bases, leaving 12 bases between them. Germline assignment: CDR1 GTSNPN and CDR2 SVGIG (reference sequence). The CDR3 is 15 residues long.

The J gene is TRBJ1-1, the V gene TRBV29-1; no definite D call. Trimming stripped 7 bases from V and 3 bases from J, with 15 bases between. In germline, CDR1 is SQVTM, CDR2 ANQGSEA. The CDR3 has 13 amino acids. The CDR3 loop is CSAKLKMDTEAFF. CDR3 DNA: TGCAGCGCCAAGCTCAAGATGGACACTGAAGCTTTCTTT.